These 5 T cell receptor beta chains share one sample of origin, sequenced in a study of shared clonotypes between healthy human individuals. CD8 cells regarded as naive lacked CD45RO, were positively chosen for CCR7, and omitted terminally differentiated effector memory CD45RA+ cells. Generated by immunoSEQ multiplex PCR, the TCRdb table keeps only in-frame clones and is missing some. The sample has hundreds of thousands of clones; roughly 96% are singletons. Source material: naive CD8+ T cells sorted from blood. The receptors derive from a woman in her twenties or thirties in good health.

This sequence joins TRBV29-1 and TRBJ1-1; TRBD1 matches 10 bases. The ends lost 6 bases at V and 6 bases at J; junction bases unmatched: 7. The germline V gene encodes CDR1 SQVTM and CDR2 ANQGSEA. This CDR3 comprises 13 residues. DNA of the CDR3: TGCAGCGTGGAGGGACAGGGGAGGGCTGAAGCTTTCTTT. Translated, it gives CSVEGQGRAEAFF.

V gene TRBV18 combines with J gene TRBJ1-2; TRBD1 aligns across 9 bases. The V segment lost 1 base and the J segment 4 bases; nucleotides outside the gene matches: 7. Germline values: CDR1 KGHSH, CDR2 LQKENI. This CDR3 contains 16 residues. The CDR3 protein is CASSPRQGENIYGYTF. CDR3 in DNA: TGTGCCAGCTCACCACGACAGGGGGAGAACATCTATGGCTACACCTTC. Full variable domain (rest looked up from reference TRBV18 and TRBJ1-2): NAGVMQNPRHLVRRRGQEARLRCSPMKGHSHVYWYRQLPEEGLKFMVYLQKENIIDESGMPKERFSAEFPKEGPSILRIQQVVRGDSAAYFCASSPRQGENIYGYTFGSGTRLTVV.

Concerning this clone itself: The sample contains more than one DNA sequence encoding this CDR3. The chain carries TRBV11-2 and TRBJ2-1, with 7 positions matching TRBD2. Per the germline V gene, CDR1 is SGHAT and CDR2 is FQNNGV. V shed 2 bases, J shed 0 bases, and the junction held 1 base outside the gene matches. The CDR3 runs to 15 residues. The CDR3 bases are TGTGCCAGCAGCTTATCGGGGGGCTCCTACAATGAGCAGTTCTTC. Residues: CASSLSGGSYNEQFF.

This clone appeared a single time. The chain has TRBV27 and TRBJ1-5; D is uncertain. CDR3 size: 13 residues. V dropped 5 bases and J dropped 5 bases, with 10 bases sitting between them. Germline CDR1 and CDR2: MNHEY and SMNVEV (reference sequence). Here the CDR3 reads CASSPSIYQPQHF. The CDR3 nucleotides are TGTGCCAGCAGTCCCTCAATCTATCAGCCCCAGCATTTT.

V is TRBV4-1 and J is TRBJ2-1; weak D call: TRBD2 (6 bases). Germline-derived CDR1 and CDR2 are MGHRA and YSYEKL. Trimming removed 0 bases from V and 3 bases from J, with 6 bases in between. The length of the CDR3 is 14 residues. This chain's CDR3 is CASSQEDYYNEQFF. The CDR3 bases are TGCGCCAGCAGCCAAGAGGACTACTACAATGAGCAGTTCTTC.